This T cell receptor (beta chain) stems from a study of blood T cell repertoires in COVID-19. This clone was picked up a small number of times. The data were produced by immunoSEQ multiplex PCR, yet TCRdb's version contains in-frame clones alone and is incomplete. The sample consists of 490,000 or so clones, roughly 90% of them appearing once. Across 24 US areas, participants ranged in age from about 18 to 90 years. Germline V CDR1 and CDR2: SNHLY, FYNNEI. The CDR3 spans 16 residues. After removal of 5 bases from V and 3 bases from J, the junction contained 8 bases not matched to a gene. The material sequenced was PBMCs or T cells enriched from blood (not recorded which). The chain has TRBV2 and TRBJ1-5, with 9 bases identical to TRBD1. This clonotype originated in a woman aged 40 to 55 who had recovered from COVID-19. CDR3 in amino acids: CASSPRGQGVNQPQHF. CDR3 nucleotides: TGTGCCAGCAGTCCCCGGGGACAGGGCGTCAATCAGCCCCAGCATTTT.